Listed below are T cell receptor beta chains from one sample, sequenced in a study of response to subunit inactivated influenza vaccine. Each CDR3 protein is one row after TCRdb ran MiXCR on the RT-PCR reads. The data show 300,000 to 350,000 distinct CDR3 sequences, roughly 22% seen once. Here the sequenced sample was PBMCs from blood, taken roughly 20 months after vaccination. The receptors here all came from a man aged 45 to 75 who received an inactivated influenza vaccine. Each CDR3 is given with its conserved first and last residue. The D gene is left open where the match is weak. The size of a clone is reported for some rows only, either as once, few or many, or as a class for expanded clones.

D gene,CDR3 length,V gene,J gene,clone size,CDR3 protein,CDR3 DNA
-,15,TRBV6-5,TRBJ1-1,few,CASSYAGASDTEAFF,TGTGCCAGCAGCTACGCAGGCGCCTCGGACACTGAAGCTTTCTTT
-,12,TRBV20-1,TRBJ1-2,-,CSAHRGYDGYTF,TGCAGTGCTCACCGGGGGTACGACGGCTACACCTTC
-,12,TRBV29-1,TRBJ1-2,few,CSVETANYGYTF,TGCAGCGTCGAGACGGCTAACTATGGCTACACCTTC
-,17,TRBV11-2,TRBJ1-4,-,CASSSQHPGLGSEKLFF,TGTGCCAGCAGCTCCCAGCATCCGGGACTAGGTTCAGAAAAACTGTTTTTT
-,15,TRBV20-1,TRBJ1-4,-,CSALLIGTVNEKLFF,TGCAGTGCTTTGCTGATTGGGACGGTGAATGAAAAACTGTTTTTT
TRBD2,14,TRBV4-2,TRBJ2-1,many,CASSGTSGYNEQFF,TGTGCCAGCAGTGGGACTAGCGGTTACAATGAGCAGTTCTTC
TRBD1,14,TRBV5-1,TRBJ1-1,-,CASSQGQRNTEAFF,TGCGCCAGCAGCCAGGGACAGAGGAACACTGAAGCTTTCTTT
-,10,TRBV30,TRBJ2-1,-,CAWRSNEQFF,TGTGCCTGGAGGTCCAATGAGCAGTTCTTC
-,15,TRBV12-3/TRBV12-4,TRBJ1-1,many,CASSLAPGTGTEAFF,TGTGCCAGCAGTTTAGCCCCAGGGACGGGGACTGAAGCTTTCTTT
TRBD1,13,TRBV12-3/TRBV12-4,TRBJ1-2,many,CASSFTGGSGYTF,TGTGCCAGCAGTTTTACAGGGGGGAGTGGCTACACCTTC
-,12,TRBV25-1,TRBJ1-1,few,CASSEIGDEAFF,TGTGCCAGCAGTGAAATTGGAGATGAAGCTTTCTTT
TRBD2,17,TRBV6-5,TRBJ2-1,once,CASSYSSHAGDLDEQFF,TGTGCCAGCAGTTACTCCTCCCATGCGGGGGACCTCGATGAGCAGTTCTTC
-,17,TRBV19,TRBJ1-5,-,CASTPPGFRVSNQPQHF,TGTGCCAGTACCCCCCCGGGATTCAGGGTTAGCAATCAGCCCCAGCATTTT
-,14,TRBV5-1,TRBJ1-2,once,CTSSLEGQLYGYTF,TGCACCAGCAGCTTGGAAGGACAACTCTATGGCTACACCTTC
-,13,TRBV6-1,TRBJ2-5,-,CASSEDPWETQYF,TGTGCCAGCAGTGAGGACCCCTGGGAGACCCAGTACTTC
-,14,TRBV20-1,TRBJ2-2,-,CSARTAFSTGELFF,TGCAGTGCAAGGACCGCTTTTAGCACCGGGGAGCTGTTTTTT
TRBD1,15,TRBV4-2,TRBJ2-1,many,CASSQGQGNYNEQFF,TGTGCCAGCAGCCAGGGACAGGGTAACTACAATGAGCAGTTCTTC
TRBD1,13,TRBV20-1,TRBJ2-7,-,CSAYRTGFNEQYF,TGCAGTGCTTACCGGACAGGGTTCAACGAGCAGTACTTC
-,13,TRBV12-3/TRBV12-4,TRBJ2-3,-,CASSLDYADTQYF,TGTGCCAGCAGTTTGGACTACGCAGATACGCAGTATTTT
-,13,TRBV6-2/TRBV6-3,TRBJ2-7,few,CASSYLDTREQYF,TGTGCCAGCAGTTACTTGGACACCCGCGAGCAGTACTTC
TRBD1,19,TRBV19,TRBJ1-1,few,CASRGRDSRPLHGSVEAFF,TGTGCCAGTAGGGGGAGGGACAGTCGACCACTACATGGTTCCGTGGAAGCTTTCTTT
TRBD1,17,TRBV20-1,TRBJ1-1,-,CSASRGGGADWNTEAFF,TGCAGTGCCTCCCGTGGAGGGGGCGCCGACTGGAACACTGAAGCTTTCTTT
TRBD2,18,TRBV12-3/TRBV12-4,TRBJ2-3,-,CASSPGTSGGSSTDTQYF,TGTGCCAGCAGCCCCGGGACTAGCGGGGGAAGTAGCACAGATACGCAGTATTTT
-,14,TRBV4-2,TRBJ2-4,-,CASSQEGTRNIQYF,TGTGCCAGCAGCCAAGAGGGAACAAGAAACATTCAGTACTTC
TRBD2,14,TRBV6-1,TRBJ2-3,few,CASSPGLGTDTQYF,TGTGCCAGCAGTCCTGGACTAGGCACAGATACGCAGTATTTT
-,17,TRBV4-1,TRBJ2-1,-,CASSRRGQVSSYNEQFF,TGCGCCAGCAGCCGACGGGGGCAGGTGAGCTCCTACAATGAGCAGTTCTTC
TRBD1,12,TRBV29-1,TRBJ2-1,-,CSVEDREVEQFF,TGCAGCGTTGAGGACAGGGAGGTTGAGCAGTTCTTC
-,14,TRBV3-1,TRBJ1-5,few,CASSQLGEDQPQHF,TGTGCCAGCAGCCAACTGGGTGAAGATCAGCCCCAGCATTTT
-,13,TRBV12-3/TRBV12-4,TRBJ1-1,few,CASTGISNTEAFF,TGTGCCAGCACTGGCATCTCGAACACTGAAGCTTTCTTT
-,15,TRBV3-1,TRBJ2-3,-,CASSHLDRSTDTQYF,TGTGCCAGCAGCCACTTGGACAGAAGCACAGATACGCAGTATTTT
TRBD2,14,TRBV12-3/TRBV12-4,TRBJ2-7,few,CASSTPGLAYEQYF,TGTGCCAGCAGTACCCCGGGACTAGCGTACGAGCAGTACTTC
-,16,TRBV6-4,TRBJ2-2,few,CASSDQAGTNTGELFF,TGTGCCAGCAGTGACCAGGCGGGGACCAACACCGGGGAGCTGTTTTTT
-,13,TRBV10-3,TRBJ2-7,few,CAISDLLGEGEYF,TGTGCCATCAGTGACCTTTTGGGAGAGGGGGAGTACTTC
-,14,TRBV6-5,TRBJ1-4,many,CASSLGGVNEKLFF,TGTGCCAGCAGTTTAGGAGGGGTTAATGAAAAACTGTTTTTT
-,14,TRBV19,TRBJ1-5,many,CASSISRGNQPQHF,TGTGCCAGTAGTATCTCCAGGGGCAATCAGCCCCAGCATTTT
-,14,TRBV6-1,TRBJ1-5,few,CASSTRDSNQPQHF,TGTGCCAGCAGTACCAGGGATAGCAATCAGCCCCAGCATTTT
TRBD2,15,TRBV6-2/TRBV6-3,TRBJ2-7,once,CASSTTGLAIYEQYF,TGTGCCAGCAGTACTACGGGACTAGCAATCTACGAGCAGTACTTC
-,17,TRBV6-5,TRBJ2-3,few,CASSYGAPGAFTDTQYF,TGTGCCAGCAGTTACGGGGCCCCAGGGGCTTTTACAGATACGCAGTATTTT
-,16,TRBV5-6,TRBJ2-7,many,CASSPVRRTTSYEQYF,TGTGCCAGCAGCCCCGTCAGGCGGACTACCTCCTACGAGCAGTACTTC
TRBD1,16,TRBV28,TRBJ1-4,-,CASSNSGGASGEKLFF,TGTGCCAGCAGTAACTCAGGGGGCGCGTCTGGTGAAAAACTGTTTTTT
-,14,TRBV5-1,TRBJ1-1,many,CASSPGTGNTEAFF,TGCGCCAGCAGCCCCGGTACAGGGAACACTGAAGCTTTCTTT